A single sample is the source of the 15 T cell receptor beta chains below, sequenced in a study of blood T cell repertoires in COVID-19. Assay: immunoSEQ multiplex PCR; the TCRdb copy retains only in-frame clones and omits some. The repertoire holds 100,000 to 150,000 clones, with roughly 69% as singletons. Sequenced material: peripheral blood. These receptor sequences come from a woman between 65 and 79 years old with acute or convalescent COVID-19.

The chain links TRBV6-5 to TRBJ2-7; perhaps TRBD1 as D (5 bases). CDR1 is MNHEY, CDR2 SVGAGI, per germline. The CDR3 has 13 residues. The germline V and J ends were trimmed by 7 bases and 3 bases, with 13 bases remaining between them. CDR3 region: CASKAGPLYEQYF. CDR3 bases: TGTGCCAGCAAGGCAGGGCCCCTCTACGAGCAGTACTTC.

This clone occurred a few times. The chain uses TRBV7-9 and TRBJ1-2, with TRBD1 matching 7 bases. CDR3 length: 13 residues. Germline CDR1 is SEHNR and CDR2 is FQNEAQ (reference sequence). After removal of 8 bases from V and 3 bases from J, the junction contained 6 bases not matched to a gene. The DNA for the CDR3 is TGTGCCAGCGGGCGACAGGGAGACTATGGCTACACCTTC. Protein product: CASGRQGDYGYTF.

This clone was found a few times. The gene calls are TRBV19 and TRBJ1-1; tentative D call: TRBD1 (5 bases). The germline V gene encodes CDR1 LNHDA and CDR2 SQIVND (reference sequence). V was trimmed by 5 bases and J by 5 bases, leaving 18 bases between them. The CDR3 runs 15 residues. CDR3 bases: TGTGCCAGTAGTCCCAGGGCCGGTGAAGGGACTGAAGCTTTCTTT. Its protein product is CASSPRAGEGTEAFF.

The genes are TRBV19 and TRBJ2-3; TRBD2 is a possible D gene (5 bases). With 8 bases removed from V and 3 bases from J, the gap between germline ends came to 12 bases. Germline V gene sequence: CDR1 LNHDA, CDR2 SQIVND (reference sequence). The CDR3 has 13 amino acids. The CDR3 nucleotides read TGTGCCAGTTCGGGAATTGGGACAGATACGCAGTATTTT. It codes for CASSGIGTDTQYF.

J is TRBJ2-7 and V is TRBV20-1, with no clear D. The length of the CDR3 is 10 residues. V gave up 5 bases and J gave up 3 bases, with 5 bases separating them. Looked up from germline, CDR1 is DFQATT and CDR2 is SNEGSKA (reference sequence). The CDR3 nucleotides are TGCAGTGCTTCCCGCTACGAGCAGTACTTC. Residues: CSASRYEQYF.

The V call is TRBV7-2, the J call TRBJ2-7; 8 nucleotides agree with TRBD2. The germline V gene has CDR1 SGHTA and CDR2 FQGNSA. There are 15 residues in the CDR3. Trimming took 4 bases from V and 3 from J; bases not matched to a gene: 8. The CDR3 protein is CASSSQSGGGYEQYF. The CDR3 DNA follows: TGTGCCAGCAGCTCCCAGTCGGGGGGGGGCTACGAGCAGTACTTC.

V and J are TRBV5-1 and TRBJ2-7; TRBD1 aligns across 10 bases. Looked up from germline, CDR1 is SGHRS and CDR2 is YFSETQ. This CDR3 has 13 residues. The junction had 7 bases not matched to a gene; V was cut back by 8 bases and J by 5 bases. The CDR3 nucleotides are TGCGCCAGTTCCTCCGGGACAGGGGACGAGCAGTACTTC. Its translation is CASSSGTGDEQYF.

In its sample, this clone was seen a few times. Because the CDR3's place on the DNA is in doubt, the DNA is left out and the CDR3 is given as listed by TCRdb. V and J are TRBV5-4 and TRBJ1-4; the listed D gene, TRBD1, was not tested against the DNA. Germline V gene data show CDR1 as SGHNT and CDR2 as YYREEE (reference sequence). Ends included, the CDR3 has 15 residues. CDR3 in amino acids: CASSFFGSTNEKLFF.

The rearrangement links TRBV7-9 to TRBJ1-5, with TRBD1 matching over 9 bases. Germline assignment: CDR1 SEHNR and CDR2 FQNEAQ (reference sequence). With 5 bases clipped from V and 5 bases from J, the junction kept 10 bases outside the gene matches. CDR3 length equals 16 residues. In DNA, the CDR3 is TGTGCCAGCAGCCCCCCTGGGACAGGGAGCGATCAGCCCCAGCATTTT. The encoded protein is CASSPPGTGSDQPQHF.

The chain uses TRBV28 and TRBJ2-1; 11 bases align to TRBD2. Germline values: CDR1 MDHEN, CDR2 SYDVKM. This CDR3 spans 15 amino acids. The trim removed 4 bases at V and 3 bases at J, leaving 2 bases unmatched. The CDR3 here is CASSSLAGDYNEQFF. CDR3 sequence (DNA): TGTGCCAGCAGTTCACTAGCGGGAGACTACAATGAGCAGTTCTTC.

The V and J genes are TRBV3-1 (or the pseudogene TRBV3-2) and TRBJ1-6; 9 nucleotides align to TRBD1. The CDR3 contains 15 residues. Germline values: CDR1 LGHDT, CDR2 YNNKEL (reference sequence). The V gene end was trimmed by 4 bases and the J gene end by 6 bases; junction bases not matched to a gene: 4. The DNA of the CDR3 is TGTGCCAGCAGCCCCAAGGGACAGGGTAATTCACCCCTCCACTTT. Protein product: CASSPKGQGNSPLHF.

The chain carries TRBV2 and TRBJ1-4; D may be TRBD1 (6 bases). Germline CDR1 reads SNHLY; CDR2 reads FYNNEI. CDR3 length equals 16 residues. V lost 8 bases and J lost 4, with 20 bases in between. In DNA, the CDR3 is TGTGCCAGCCGGACCCTACTACAGGGCCATAATGAAAAACTGTTTTTT. This gives the protein CASRTLLQGHNEKLFF.

The J gene is TRBJ1-2, the V gene TRBV19, with 7 nucleotides matching TRBD1. CDR3 length: 14 residues. V was pared by 5 bases and J by 4 bases, with 7 bases of the junction left unmatched. Germline V gives CDR1 LNHDA, CDR2 SQIVND (reference sequence). As DNA, the CDR3 is TGTGCCAGTAGTGCCCAGACAGGGCTCTATGGCTACACCTTC. As protein: CASSAQTGLYGYTF.

The rearrangement links TRBV14 to TRBJ2-7; D not resolved. The V gene lost 10 bases and the J gene lost 6 bases, with 25 bases spanning the gap. Germline V gene data show CDR1 as SGHDN and CDR2 as FVKESK. CDR3 length: 15 residues. This CDR3 is CANQYDTTLKPEQYF. As DNA, the CDR3 is TGTGCCAACCAATACGACACCACTCTCAAACCCGAGCAGTACTTC.

This clone turned up a few times. The rearrangement uses TRBV6-4 and TRBJ2-1, with 7 bases lining up with TRBD1. The germline gives CDR1 MRHNA, CDR2 SNTAGT. The J segment lost 4 bases and the V segment lost 5 bases, leaving 8 bases of the junction unmatched. The CDR3 has 15 residues. CDR3 nucleotide sequence: TGTGCCAGCAGTCTACACAGGGGTGGATACAATGAGCAGTTCTTC. Protein sequence: CASSLHRGGYNEQFF.